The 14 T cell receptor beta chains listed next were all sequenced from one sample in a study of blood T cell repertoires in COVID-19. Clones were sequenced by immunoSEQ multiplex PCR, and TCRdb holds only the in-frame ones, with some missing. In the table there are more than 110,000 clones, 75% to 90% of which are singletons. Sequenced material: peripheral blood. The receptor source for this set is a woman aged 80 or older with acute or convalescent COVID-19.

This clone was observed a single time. The CDR3 DNA follows: TGTGCCAGCAGTTTATTCGGGCGGGAGACTGAAGCTTTCTTT. It translates to CASSLFGRETEAFF. The genes are TRBV28 and TRBJ1-1, with D unresolved. The CDR3 runs to 14 residues. CDR1 is MDHEN and CDR2 is SYDVKM in the germline V gene. Deletions cut 1 base from V and 5 bases from J, with 11 bases between.

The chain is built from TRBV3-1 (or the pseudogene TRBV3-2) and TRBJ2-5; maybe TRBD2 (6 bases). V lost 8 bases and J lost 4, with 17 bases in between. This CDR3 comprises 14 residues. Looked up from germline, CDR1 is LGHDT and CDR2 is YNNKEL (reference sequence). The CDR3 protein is CASGTRDSRETQYF. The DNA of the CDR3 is TGTGCCAGCGGCACCCGGGACTCCCGAGAGACCCAGTACTTC.

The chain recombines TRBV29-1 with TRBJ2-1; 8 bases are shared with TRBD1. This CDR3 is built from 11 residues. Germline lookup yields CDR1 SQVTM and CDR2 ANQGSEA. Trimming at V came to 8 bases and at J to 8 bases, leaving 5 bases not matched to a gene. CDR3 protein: CSSQGEYEQFF. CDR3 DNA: TGCAGCTCACAGGGGGAATATGAGCAGTTCTTC.

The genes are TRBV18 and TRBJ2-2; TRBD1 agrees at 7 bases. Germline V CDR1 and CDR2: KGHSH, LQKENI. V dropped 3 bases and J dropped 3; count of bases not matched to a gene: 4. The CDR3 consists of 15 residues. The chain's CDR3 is CASSPRGSDTGELFF. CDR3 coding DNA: TGTGCCAGCTCACCCAGGGGGAGTGACACCGGGGAGCTGTTTTTT.

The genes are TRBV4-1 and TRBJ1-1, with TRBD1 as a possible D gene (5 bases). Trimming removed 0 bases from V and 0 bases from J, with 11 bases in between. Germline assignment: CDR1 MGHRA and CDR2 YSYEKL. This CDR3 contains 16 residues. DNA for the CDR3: TGCGCCAGCAGCCAAGATGGGGCAGGCATGAACACTGAAGCTTTCTTT. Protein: CASSQDGAGMNTEAFF.

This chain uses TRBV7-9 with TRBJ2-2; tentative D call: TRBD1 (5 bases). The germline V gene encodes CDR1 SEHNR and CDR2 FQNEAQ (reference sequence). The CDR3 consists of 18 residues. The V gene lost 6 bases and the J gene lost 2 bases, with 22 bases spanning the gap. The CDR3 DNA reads TGTGCCAGCAGTAATTCTGATTCAGGGAATTATAACACCGGGGAGCTGTTTTTT. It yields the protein CASSNSDSGNYNTGELFF. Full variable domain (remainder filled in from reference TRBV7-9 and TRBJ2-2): DTGVSQNPRHKITKRGQNVTFRCDPISEHNRLYWYRQTLGQGPEFLTYFQNEAQLEKSRLLSDRFSAERPKGSFSTLEIQRTEQGDSAMYLCASSNSDSGNYNTGELFFGEGSRLTVL.

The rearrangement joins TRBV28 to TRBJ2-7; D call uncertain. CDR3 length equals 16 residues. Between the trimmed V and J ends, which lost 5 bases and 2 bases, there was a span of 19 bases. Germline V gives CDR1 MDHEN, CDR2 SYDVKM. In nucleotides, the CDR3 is TGTGCCAGCAGTCCACCTATCGGTCATCCTCCCTACGAGCAGTACTTC. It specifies CASSPPIGHPPYEQYF.

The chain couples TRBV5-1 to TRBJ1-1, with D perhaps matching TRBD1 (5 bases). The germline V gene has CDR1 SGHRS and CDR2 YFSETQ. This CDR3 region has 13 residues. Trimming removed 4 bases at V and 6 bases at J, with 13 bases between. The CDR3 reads CASSLRPGSEAFF. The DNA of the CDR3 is TGCGCCAGCAGCCTACGGCCAGGGTCTGAAGCTTTCTTT.

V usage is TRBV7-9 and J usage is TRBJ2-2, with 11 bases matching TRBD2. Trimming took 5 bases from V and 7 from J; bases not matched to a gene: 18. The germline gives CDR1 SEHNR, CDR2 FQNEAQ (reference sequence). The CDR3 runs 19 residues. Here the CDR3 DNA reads TGTGCCAGCAGCGACCTGTTTGGTCGGACTAGCGGGCTCCACGGGGAGCTGTTTTTT. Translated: CASSDLFGRTSGLHGELFF. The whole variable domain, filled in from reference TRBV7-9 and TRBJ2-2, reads DTGVSQNPRHKITKRGQNVTFRCDPISEHNRLYWYRQTLGQGPEFLTYFQNEAQLEKSRLLSDRFSAERPKGSFSTLEIQRTEQGDSAMYLCASSDLFGRTSGLHGELFFGEGSRLTVL.

The chain's CDR3 is CASSLVLAGGNQPQHF. The CDR3 nucleotides read TGTGCCAGCAGCTTAGTACTAGCAGGCGGCAATCAGCCCCAGCATTTT. This chain links TRBV7-8 with TRBJ1-5; D gene unclear. Trimming stripped 1 base from V and 2 bases from J, with 12 bases between. Germline CDR1 SGHVS, CDR2 FQNEAQ. CDR3 size: 16 residues.

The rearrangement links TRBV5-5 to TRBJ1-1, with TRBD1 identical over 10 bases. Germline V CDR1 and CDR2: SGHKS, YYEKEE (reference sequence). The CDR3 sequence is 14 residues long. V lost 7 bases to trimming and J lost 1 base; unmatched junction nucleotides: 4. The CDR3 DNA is TGTGCCAGCTCACGACAGGGGGCGAACACTGAAGCTTTCTTT. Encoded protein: CASSRQGANTEAFF.

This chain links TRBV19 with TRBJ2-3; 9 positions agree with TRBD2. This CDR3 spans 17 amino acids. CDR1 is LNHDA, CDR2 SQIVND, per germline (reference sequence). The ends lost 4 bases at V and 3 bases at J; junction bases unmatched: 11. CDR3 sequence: CASSTIPGLALTDTQYF. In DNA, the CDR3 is TGTGCCAGTAGTACCATACCGGGACTAGCATTAACAGATACGCAGTATTTT.

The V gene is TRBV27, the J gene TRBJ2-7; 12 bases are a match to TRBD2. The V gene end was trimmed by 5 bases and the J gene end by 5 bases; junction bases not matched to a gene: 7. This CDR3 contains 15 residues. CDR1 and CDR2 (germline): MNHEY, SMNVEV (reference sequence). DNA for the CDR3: TGTGCCAGCAGTCCCCTAGCGGGGGGGTGGCACGAGCAGTACTTC. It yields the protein CASSPLAGGWHEQYF.

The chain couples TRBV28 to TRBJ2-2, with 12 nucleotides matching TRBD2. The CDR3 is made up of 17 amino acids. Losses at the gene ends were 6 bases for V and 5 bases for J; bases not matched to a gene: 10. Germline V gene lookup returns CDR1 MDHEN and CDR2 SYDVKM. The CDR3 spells CASRERLAGGRTGELFF. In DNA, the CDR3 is TGTGCCAGCAGGGAGAGGCTAGCGGGAGGGAGAACCGGGGAGCTGTTTTTT.